Detailed here is one TCR beta chain. The antigen this receptor binds is unknown. Nothing much larger sits one base from this clone, and base qualities are not available. From cysteine to phenylalanine, the CDR3 is 14 amino acids long. Only the CDR3 DNA is retained, 42 bases long and in frame from the first base. V is clipped by 7 bases and J by 1 base, and the sequence between their germline boundaries is 13 bases long. The germline V gene (reference sequence) sets CDR1 to SEHNR and CDR2 to FQNEAQ. The sample belongs to a study of T cell responses to AZD1222 COVID-19 vaccine (dated by TCRdb to the early 2020s). In the study overall: TCR sequencing was performed for about 250 trial participants, of whom 207 were given two doses of AZD1222 and some 25 were given two doses of MenACWY control vaccine. Enrollment into the trials was organized by age into subgroups of 18-55, 56-69 and 70-plus years, and those subgroups contained roughly 150, 30 and 60 TCR-sequenced participants, respectively. Overall study results and their limits: Only six AZD1222 recipients were SARS-CoV-2 seropositive at baseline, limiting conclusions about previously exposed vaccinees. Most participants were white British and females outnumbered males, and the authors suggested that clonal diversity may have been underestimated. Reportedly, close to half of the unique spike-specific TCRs recognized epitopes lying outside the regions that are mutated in the B.1.351 and B.1.1.7 variants. In the small 56-69-year group, the increase in depth fell short of significance, most likely because of low power. The vaccine-associated CD4 TCRs covered the entire spike protein, and the dominant responses fell in regions 160-218 and 743-854. A significant rise in spike-specific TCR breadth and depth was observed after two AZD1222 doses relative to day 0 and relative to MenACWY recipients. No day 14 peak-response samples were available, so repertoires were characterized only after the peak T cell response.

Per the publication, the time point label means: about 28 days (+/-7) after the second vaccine dose. The sample's treatment or condition, from its label and the paper: meningococcal conjugate vaccine given as trial control. Vaccinee samples were obtained from the UK trials COV001 and COV002, which included a single-blind randomized controlled phase 2/3 trial of AZD1222 (ChAdOx1 nCoV-19) in healthy adults. For TCRbeta chain sequencing, PBMC samples were collected from trial participants at day 0 and at day 28 after the second dose. The CDR3 regions of human TCRbeta chains were subjected to immunosequencing. Regarding the original processing steps: Repertoire TCRs were matched against a reference library of SARS-CoV-2-specific TCRs generated with the MIRA antigen-specificity platform. Breadth was defined as the fraction of unique TCRs that were SARS-CoV-2-associated. Depth was defined as the fraction of total T cells that were SARS-CoV-2-associated. Each spike-specific TCR was assigned to its reactive spike region and to a CD4 or CD8 class using the MIRA data. Log10-transformed breadth and depth values were compared by one-way ANOVA with Sidak's multiple comparisons tests. TCRdb's version of the immuneACCESS table is confined to in-frame rearrangements and falls short of the full clone set. An unresolved V gene accounts for under half of the shortfall where checked; the remainder is of unknown origin. Clone size and V and J calls were adopted from that table, with D and trimming inferred from the DNA. Here the sample has approximately 180,000 clones; approximately 95% occur a single time. The ten largest clones take up roughly 1% of the sample.

The sample in question was peripheral blood, obtained 28 days after the second dose of the MenACWY control vaccine. The receptor's source is an adult who received the MenACWY meningococcal vaccine as a control. The chain is made from TRBV7-9 and TRBJ1-1; there is no confident call for the D gene. CDR3 sequence: CASIAGPGNTEAFF. In nucleotides, the sequence is TGTGCCAGCATCGCCGGGCCGGGGAACACTGAAGCTTTCTTT.